The 25 T cell receptor beta chains reported below all come from one sample, sequenced in a study of cytomegalovirus exposure and HLA in healthy donors. Use of 60 Vbeta and 13 Jbeta primers characterized the PCR. The assay was immunoSEQ multiplex PCR, and TCRdb's table has in-frame clones only and misses some. The repertoire table contains 50,000 to 75,000 clones. Sequenced material: PBMCs. These receptors originate from a woman aged 18-29 years in good health and CMV-seronegative.

V usage is TRBV18 and J usage is TRBJ1-3; no reliable D call. The V and J ends lost 8 bases and 0 bases respectively, with 20 bases between them. There are 17 residues in the CDR3. Germline CDR1 is KGHSH and CDR2 is LQKENI. The CDR3 bases are TGTGCCAGCACAAATCATTGGGAGATGAGCTCTGGAAACACCATATATTTT. It encodes CASTNHWEMSSGNTIYF.

The genes are TRBV19 and TRBJ1-5; no clear D. The germline V gene encodes CDR1 LNHDA and CDR2 SQIVND (reference sequence). The CDR3 spans 12 residues. Trimming left V 9 bases short and J 5 bases short, with 11 bases between. CDR3 DNA: TGTGCCAGCAAAACATCGTATCAGCCCCAGCATTTT. It yields the protein CASKTSYQPQHF.

The chain employs TRBV5-1 and TRBJ2-3; 12 bases align to TRBD2. The J segment lost 2 bases and the V segment lost 4 bases, leaving 8 bases of the junction unmatched. Germline V CDR1 and CDR2: SGHRS, YFSETQ. There are 17 residues in the CDR3. The CDR3 DNA is TGCGCCAGCAGCGCTGGACTAGCGGGAACACTCACAGATACGCAGTATTTT. Amino acids: CASSAGLAGTLTDTQYF.

The chain links TRBV6-1 to TRBJ2-7; 14 bases agree with TRBD2. V dropped 3 bases and J dropped 4; count of bases not matched to a gene: 5. Looked up from germline, CDR1 is MNHNS and CDR2 is SASEGT. This CDR3 is built from 16 residues. The CDR3 is CASSDGLAGGWYEQYF. The CDR3 DNA reads as TGTGCCAGCAGTGATGGACTAGCGGGAGGTTGGTACGAGCAGTACTTC.

V and J are TRBV11-2 and TRBJ2-1; D is ambiguous. The CDR3 has 13 residues. Trimming left V 1 base short and J 10 bases short, with 11 bases between. The germline V gene encodes CDR1 SGHAT and CDR2 FQNNGV. Here the CDR3 reads CASSLAEQAEQFF. CDR3 DNA: TGTGCCAGCAGCTTAGCCGAGCAAGCCGAGCAGTTCTTC. Together with reference TRBV11-2 and TRBJ2-1, the CDR3 gives the full variable domain: EAGVAQSPRYKIIEKRQSVAFWCNPISGHATLYWYQQILGQGPKLLIQFQNNGVVDDSQLPKDRFSAERLKGVDSTLKIQPAKLEDSAVYLCASSLAEQAEQFFGPGTRLTVL.

The chain is built from TRBV4-2 and TRBJ2-3; no definite D call. CDR3 length: 12 residues. Germline loops: CDR1 LGHNA, CDR2 YNFKEQ. V was trimmed by 1 base and J by 6 bases, leaving 5 bases between them. CDR3 in amino acids: CASSQVEDTQYF. DNA for the CDR3: TGTGCCAGCAGCCAAGTGGAGGATACGCAGTATTTT.

As DNA, the CDR3 is TGTGCCAGCGCCGTTCAGACAGGGTATTATGGCTACACCTTC. As protein: CASAVQTGYYGYTF. The rearrangement links TRBV28 to TRBJ1-2, with 7 bases that match TRBD1. The V and J ends lost 8 bases and 5 bases, in that order; junction bases with no gene match: 11. The CDR3 extends over 14 amino acids. The germline gives CDR1 MDHEN, CDR2 SYDVKM.

The chain joins TRBV5-6 to TRBJ1-1; D is perhaps TRBD1 (5 bases). The germline gives CDR1 SGHDT, CDR2 YYEEEE. The ends were cut back, 4 bases at V and 0 bases at J, with 16 bases in the middle. The length of the CDR3 is 16 residues. For the CDR3, the DNA is TGTGCCAGCAGCCAACCGAAGGGGTCAATGAACACTGAAGCTTTCTTT. This encodes CASSQPKGSMNTEAFF. Filled out from reference TRBV5-6 and TRBJ1-1, the complete variable domain reads DAGVTQSPTHLIKTRGQQVTLRCSPKSGHDTVSWYQQALGQGPQFIFQYYEEEERQRGNFPDRFSGHQFPNYSSELNVNALLLGDSALYLCASSQPKGSMNTEAFFGQGTRLTVV.

The CDR3 coding sequence is TGTGCCATCAGTGAGTCGTCGACCGGGGAGCTGTTTTTT. This sequence encodes CAISESSTGELFF. V and J are TRBV10-3 and TRBJ2-2; D unclear. V was pared by 0 bases and J by 5 bases, with 4 bases between. CDR1 and CDR2 (germline): ENHRY, SYGVKD. The CDR3 spans 13 residues.

The V gene is TRBV11-3, the J gene TRBJ1-2; D might be TRBD1 (5 bases). V was trimmed by 3 bases and J by 8 bases, leaving 10 bases between them. CDR3 length equals 12 residues. Germline V gene lookup returns CDR1 SGHNT and CDR2 YENEEA. The CDR3: CASSFAGTGYTF. Here the CDR3 DNA reads TGTGCCAGCAGCTTTGCGGGGACCGGCTACACCTTC.

The CDR3 nucleotides read TGCGCCAGCAGGGCCGGGACTAGCGGGGGTCCCCCCCACGAGCAGTACTTC. This codes for CASRAGTSGGPPHEQYF. This chain joins TRBV5-1 and TRBJ2-7, with 14 positions matching TRBD2. Per the germline V gene, CDR1 is SGHRS and CDR2 is YFSETQ. V was pared by 5 bases and J by 5 bases, with 12 bases of the junction left unmatched. The CDR3 loop spans 17 amino acids. Filled out from reference TRBV5-1 and TRBJ2-7, the complete variable domain reads KAGVTQTPRYLIKTRGQQVTLSCSPISGHRSVSWYQQTPGQGLQFLFEYFSETQRNKGNFPGRFSGRQFSNSRSEMNVSTLELGDSALYLCASRAGTSGGPPHEQYFGPGTRLTVT.

The chain uses TRBV6-1 and TRBJ2-7, with TRBD1 as a possible D gene (6 bases). The CDR3 totals 14 residues. Trimming stripped 3 bases from V and 5 bases from J, with 14 bases between. CDR1 is MNHNS and CDR2 is SASEGT in the germline V gene. DNA for the CDR3: TGTGCCAGCAGTGACGCCGGGACAAATGACGAGCAGTACTTC. This encodes CASSDAGTNDEQYF.

This sequence joins TRBV19 and TRBJ1-5; TRBD1 matches 8 bases. The length of the CDR3 is 15 residues. Trimming took 4 bases from V and 7 from J; bases not matched to a gene: 9. Germline-derived CDR1 and CDR2 are LNHDA and SQIVND (reference sequence). Here the CDR3 DNA reads TGTGCCAGTAGTAAGACAGGGGATGGTGGACAGCCCCAGCATTTT. Protein product: CASSKTGDGGQPQHF.

The chain employs TRBV29-1 and TRBJ2-1; D may be TRBD1 (7 bases). This CDR3 spans 14 amino acids. The germline V and J ends were trimmed by 4 bases and 9 bases, with 19 bases remaining between them. Germline V CDR1 and CDR2: SQVTM, ANQGSEA. CDR3 amino acids: CSVVGDRAEGEQFF. CDR3 nucleotide sequence: TGCAGCGTTGTCGGAGACAGGGCGGAGGGTGAGCAGTTCTTC.

The chain couples TRBV5-4 to TRBJ1-6, with a weak D call TRBD1 (6 bases). CDR3 length: 13 residues. Trimming cost V 2 bases and J 14 bases, with 14 bases left between them. CDR1 and CDR2 (germline): SGHNT, YYREEE (reference sequence). Here the CDR3 reads CASSFWGGAALHF. The CDR3 bases are TGTGCCAGCAGCTTTTGGGGGGGCGCGGCCCTCCACTTT.

This sequence joins TRBV29-1 and TRBJ1-4, with TRBD1 identical over 8 bases. The CDR3 loop spans 14 amino acids. CDR1 and CDR2 from the germline V gene are SQVTM and ANQGSEA. J gave up 4 bases and V 7 bases, and 8 bases lay outside the gene matches. CDR3 protein: CSGRRQGINEKLFF. In DNA, the CDR3 is TGCAGCGGCCGTCGACAGGGGATTAATGAAAAACTGTTTTTT.

The V gene is TRBV10-3, the J gene TRBJ2-7, with TRBD1 identical over 8 bases. V shed 6 bases and J 7 bases; nucleotides not matched to a gene: 2. The germline V gene encodes CDR1 ENHRY and CDR2 SYGVKD. The CDR3 length is 11 residues. CDR3 DNA sequence: TGTGCCATCAGACAGGGGGAAGAGCAGTACTTC. It codes for CAIRQGEEQYF.

The chain links TRBV19 to TRBJ1-4; 9 bases map to TRBD1. Looked up from germline, CDR1 is LNHDA and CDR2 is SQIVND (reference sequence). The CDR3 runs 15 residues. The junction had 10 bases not matched to a gene; V was cut back by 6 bases and J by 8 bases. The CDR3 region is CASSTRDRVEEKLFF. CDR3 DNA: TGTGCCAGTAGCACCCGGGACAGGGTTGAAGAAAAACTGTTTTTT. Using reference TRBV19 and TRBJ1-4 for the parts outside the CDR3, the full variable domain is DGGITQSPKYLFRKEGQNVTLSCEQNLNHDAMYWYRQDPGQGLRLIYYSQIVNDFQKGDIAEGYSVSREKKESFPLTVTSAQKNPTAFYLCASSTRDRVEEKLFFGSGTQLSVL.

In DNA form, the CDR3 reads TGTGCCAGCAGTGGACGGCCTAGCGGGACCGCTAGCACAGATACGCAGTATTTT. Its protein is CASSGRPSGTASTDTQYF. This chain joins TRBV6-1 and TRBJ2-3; 9 nucleotides agree with TRBD2. This CDR3 has 18 residues. Germline assignment: CDR1 MNHNS and CDR2 SASEGT. V gave up 4 bases and J gave up 0 bases; unmatched junction bases: 11.

The chain recombines TRBV27 with TRBJ1-2, with TRBD1 identical over 9 bases. The CDR3 runs 14 residues. J lost 3 bases, V lost 5 bases, and 4 bases had no gene match. CDR1 MNHEY and CDR2 SMNVEV come from the germline V gene (reference sequence). The CDR3 DNA is TGTGCCAGCAGTCGACAGGGGGTTGACTATGGCTACACCTTC. This codes for CASSRQGVDYGYTF.

The rearrangement joins TRBV5-1 to TRBJ2-7; 14 positions agree with TRBD2. Germline V gene data show CDR1 as SGHRS and CDR2 as YFSETQ. This CDR3 spans 16 amino acids. The V gene end was trimmed by 3 bases and the J gene end by 6 bases; junction bases not matched to a gene: 8. The CDR3 spells CASSSFPGLAGVEQYF. CDR3 nucleotides: TGCGCCAGCAGCTCGTTCCCGGGACTAGCGGGAGTCGAGCAGTACTTC.

The CDR3 coding sequence is TGTGCCAGCAGTTACGGACAGGGGAATGGCTACACCTTC. It is translated as CASSYGQGNGYTF. The rearrangement uses TRBV6-5 and TRBJ1-2; 9 bases align to TRBD1. The CDR3 is 13 residues long. CDR1 MNHEY and CDR2 SVGAGI come from the germline V gene. V lost 2 bases, J lost 6 bases, and 1 base stayed unmatched.

This chain connects TRBV4-2 to TRBJ1-5; weak D call: TRBD1 (6 bases). Trimming pared 1 base from V and 3 bases from J, leaving 16 bases between. Germline V gene lookup returns CDR1 LGHNA and CDR2 YNFKEQ. This CDR3 spans 17 amino acids. The CDR3: CASSQAAVYRDNQPQHF. In nucleotides, the CDR3 is TGTGCCAGCAGCCAAGCGGCGGTCTACAGGGACAATCAGCCCCAGCATTTT.

V and J are TRBV25-1 and TRBJ1-5; 7 bases are shared with TRBD1. CDR1 is MGHDK, CDR2 SYGVNS, per germline. This CDR3 has 13 residues. V lost 4 bases and J lost 5; bases outside the gene matches: 2. In nucleotides, the CDR3 is TGTGCCAGCAGTGGAACAGGGGATCAGCCCCAGCATTTT. Translation: CASSGTGDQPQHF. Full variable domain (rest looked up from reference TRBV25-1 and TRBJ1-5): EADIYQTPRYLVIGTGKKITLECSQTMGHDKMYWYQQDPGMELHLIHYSYGVNSTEKGDLSSESTVSRIRTEHFPLTLESARPSHTSQYLCASSGTGDQPQHFGDGTRLSIL.

This sequence joins TRBV19 and TRBJ2-7, with D unclear. CDR3 length: 15 amino acids. V was trimmed by 4 bases and J by 1 base, leaving 14 bases between them. From germline, CDR1 is LNHDA and CDR2 SQIVND (reference sequence). CDR3 in DNA: TGTGCCAGTAGTACCAGGTCCGGCCTATCCTACGAGCAGTACTTC. Translation gives CASSTRSGLSYEQYF.